The 9 T cell receptor beta chains presented below share a single source sample, sequenced in a study of cytomegalovirus exposure and HLA in healthy donors. Clones were sequenced by immunoSEQ multiplex PCR, and TCRdb holds only the in-frame ones, with some missing. The sample yields more than 120,000 clones, around nine tenths seen once. Material for sequencing was PBMCs. The receptors stem from a man aged 18 to 35 in good health and CMV-seropositive.

This sequence joins TRBV9 and TRBJ1-2; D is undetermined. Germline CDR1 and CDR2: SGDLS and YYNGEE. CDR3 length equals 13 residues. The V end lost 0 bases, the J end lost 6 bases, and 9 bases lay between the germline ends. The CDR3 region is CASSVGYTDGYTF. The CDR3 region has the DNA TGTGCCAGCAGCGTAGGGTACACCGATGGCTACACCTTC.

The chain employs TRBV5-1 and TRBJ2-1, with TRBD2 identical over 13 bases. The V segment lost 4 bases and the J segment 6 bases; nucleotides outside the gene matches: 7. Germline-derived CDR1 and CDR2 are SGHRS and YFSETQ. The CDR3 is made up of 16 amino acids. The CDR3 region has the DNA TGCGCCAGCAGCGCCGTTGGACTAGCGGGAGCCAATGAGCAGTTCTTC. Protein product: CASSAVGLAGANEQFF.

The V and J genes are TRBV19 and TRBJ2-7, with a weak D call TRBD1 (5 bases). The CDR3 runs to 14 residues. The V end was cut by 7 bases, the J end by 6 bases, with 19 bases between. The V gene's germline CDR1 is LNHDA and CDR2 SQIVND (reference sequence). The CDR3 loop reads CASKARESSVEQYF. The CDR3 nucleotides read TGTGCCAGTAAGGCCAGGGAATCCTCGGTCGAGCAGTACTTC.

J is TRBJ2-3 and V is TRBV6-5; no clear D. Looked up from germline, CDR1 is MNHEY and CDR2 is SVGAGI. V shed 0 bases and J shed 2 bases, with 9 bases lying between them. CDR3 length: 15 amino acids. In DNA form, the CDR3 reads TGTGCCAGCAGTTACTCTGGGCAGAACACAGATACGCAGTATTTT. Translated, it gives CASSYSGQNTDTQYF.

V is TRBV25-1 and J is TRBJ2-4; D ambiguous. The CDR3 contains 16 residues. Trimming removed 3 bases from V and 1 base from J, with 13 bases in between. Per the germline V gene, CDR1 is MGHDK and CDR2 is SYGVNS. The chain's CDR3 is CASSDDVPRAKNIQYF. In DNA, the CDR3 is TGTGCCAGCAGTGACGATGTCCCCCGGGCCAAAAACATTCAGTACTTC.

This chain connects TRBV6-1 to TRBJ1-1; 12 positions match TRBD1. The CDR3 extends over 11 amino acids. Germline assignment: CDR1 MNHNS and CDR2 SASEGT. The junction had 3 bases not matched to a gene; V was cut back by 8 bases and J by 11 bases. The DNA for the CDR3 is TGTGCCAGCGGGACAGGGGGCGACGCTTTCTTT. Residues: CASGTGGDAFF.

The rearrangement uses TRBV14 and TRBJ1-2; 7 bases map to TRBD1. The CDR3 totals 13 residues. Germline-derived CDR1 and CDR2 are SGHDN and FVKESK. V lost 4 bases, J lost 4 bases, and 3 bases stayed unmatched. CDR3 amino acids: CASSLRDSYGYTF. The CDR3 DNA reads TGTGCCAGCAGCCTAAGGGACAGCTATGGCTACACCTTC.

V usage is TRBV19 and J usage is TRBJ2-3, with D tentatively TRBD1 (6 bases). The CDR3 spans 16 residues. Germline V lookup: CDR1 LNHDA, CDR2 SQIVND (reference sequence). Trimming left V 1 base short and J 1 base short, with 12 bases between. CDR3 DNA: TGTGCCAGTAGTATAGTCAGGGGCAGCGGCACAGATACGCAGTATTTT. Amino acids: CASSIVRGSGTDTQYF.

The chain employs TRBV10-2 and TRBJ1-5, with TRBD1 as a possible D gene (6 bases). The CDR3 is 17 residues long. Germline V gives CDR1 WSHSY, CDR2 SAAADI. Deletions cut 7 bases from V and 4 bases from J, with 23 bases between. Here the CDR3 DNA reads TGCGCCAGCACCCTACCCGACAGGCCGGTGGATAATCAGCCCCAGCATTTT. Protein: CASTLPDRPVDNQPQHF.